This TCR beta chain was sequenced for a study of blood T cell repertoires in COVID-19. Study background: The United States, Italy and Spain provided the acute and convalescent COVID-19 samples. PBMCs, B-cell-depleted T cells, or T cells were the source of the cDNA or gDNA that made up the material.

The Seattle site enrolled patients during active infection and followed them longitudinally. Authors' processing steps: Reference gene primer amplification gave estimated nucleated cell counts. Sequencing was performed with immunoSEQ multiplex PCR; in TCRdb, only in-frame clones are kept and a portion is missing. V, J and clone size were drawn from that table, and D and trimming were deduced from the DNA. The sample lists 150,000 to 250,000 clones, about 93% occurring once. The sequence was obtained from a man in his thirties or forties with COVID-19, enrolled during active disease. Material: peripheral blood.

The CDR3 protein is CASSSTDGGDGYTF. DNA for the CDR3: TGTGCCAGCAGCTCGACCGACGGGGGGGATGGCTACACCTTC. This sequence joins TRBV7-3 and TRBJ1-2; the D gene is possibly TRBD1 (5 bases). V gave up 4 bases and J gave up 6 bases, with 15 bases separating them. The germline CDR1 and CDR2 sequences are SGHTA and FQGTGA. The CDR3 is made up of 14 amino acids.